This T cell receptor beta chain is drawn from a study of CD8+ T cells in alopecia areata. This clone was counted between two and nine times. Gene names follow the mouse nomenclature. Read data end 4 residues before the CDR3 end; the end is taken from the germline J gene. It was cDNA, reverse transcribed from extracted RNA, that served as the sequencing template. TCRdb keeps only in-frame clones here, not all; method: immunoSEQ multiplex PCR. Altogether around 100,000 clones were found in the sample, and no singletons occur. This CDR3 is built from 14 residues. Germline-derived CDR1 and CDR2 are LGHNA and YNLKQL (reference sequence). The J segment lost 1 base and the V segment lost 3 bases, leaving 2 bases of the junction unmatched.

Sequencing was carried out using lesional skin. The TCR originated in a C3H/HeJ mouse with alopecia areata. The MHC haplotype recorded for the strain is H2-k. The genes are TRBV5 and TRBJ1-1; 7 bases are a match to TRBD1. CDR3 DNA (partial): TGTGCCAGCAGCCACCGGGACAGAAACACA. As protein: CASSHRDRNT. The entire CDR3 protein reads CASSHRDRNTEVFF.